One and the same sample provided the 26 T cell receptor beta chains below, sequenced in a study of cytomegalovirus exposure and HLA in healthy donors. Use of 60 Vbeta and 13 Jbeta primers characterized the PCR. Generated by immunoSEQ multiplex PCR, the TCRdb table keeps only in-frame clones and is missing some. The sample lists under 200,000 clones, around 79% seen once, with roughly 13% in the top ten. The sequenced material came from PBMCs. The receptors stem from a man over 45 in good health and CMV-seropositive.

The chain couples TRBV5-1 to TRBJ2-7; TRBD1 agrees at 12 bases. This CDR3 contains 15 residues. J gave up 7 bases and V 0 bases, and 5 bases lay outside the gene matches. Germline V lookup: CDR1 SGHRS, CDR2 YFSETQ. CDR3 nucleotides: TGCGCCAGCAGCTTGGAGGGACAGGGGGCATTGGAGCAGTACTTC. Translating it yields CASSLEGQGALEQYF.

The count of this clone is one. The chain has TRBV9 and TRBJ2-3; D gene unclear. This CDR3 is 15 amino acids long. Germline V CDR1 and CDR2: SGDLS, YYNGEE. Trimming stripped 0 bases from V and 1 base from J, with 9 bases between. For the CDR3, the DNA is TGTGCCAGCAGCGTAGGAGGCTGGGGCACAGATACGCAGTATTTT. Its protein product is CASSVGGWGTDTQYF.

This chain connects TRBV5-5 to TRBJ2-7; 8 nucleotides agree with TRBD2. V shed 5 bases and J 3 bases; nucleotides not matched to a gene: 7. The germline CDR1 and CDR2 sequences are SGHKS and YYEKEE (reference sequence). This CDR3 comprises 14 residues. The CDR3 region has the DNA TGTGCCAGCAGTCGGGAGGGACTGAACTACGAGCAGTACGTC. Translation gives CASSREGLNYEQYV.

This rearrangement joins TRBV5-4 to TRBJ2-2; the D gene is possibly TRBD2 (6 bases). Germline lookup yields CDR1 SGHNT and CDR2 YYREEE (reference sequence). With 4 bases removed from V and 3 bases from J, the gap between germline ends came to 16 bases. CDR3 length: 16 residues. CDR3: CASSHPEGVDTGELFF. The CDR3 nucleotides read TGTGCCAGCAGCCACCCGGAGGGCGTGGACACCGGGGAGCTGTTTTTT.

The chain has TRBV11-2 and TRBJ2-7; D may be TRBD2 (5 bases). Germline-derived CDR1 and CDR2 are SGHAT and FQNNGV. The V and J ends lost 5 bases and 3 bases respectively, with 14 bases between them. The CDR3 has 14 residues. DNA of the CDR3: TGTGCCAGCAGCCGCCAGCCGGGGATCTACGAGCAGTACGTC. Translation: CASSRQPGIYEQYV.

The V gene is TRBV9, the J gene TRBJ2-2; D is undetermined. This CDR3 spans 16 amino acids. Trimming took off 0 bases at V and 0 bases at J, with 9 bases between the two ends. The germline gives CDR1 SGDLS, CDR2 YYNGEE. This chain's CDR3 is CASSVVSQTNTGELFF. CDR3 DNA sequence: TGTGCCAGCAGCGTAGTCAGTCAGACGAACACCGGGGAGCTGTTTTTT.

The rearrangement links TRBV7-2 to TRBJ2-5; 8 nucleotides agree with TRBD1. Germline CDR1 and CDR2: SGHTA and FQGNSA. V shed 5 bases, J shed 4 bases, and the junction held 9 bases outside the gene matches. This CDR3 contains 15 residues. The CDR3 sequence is CASSQGAGGTETQYF. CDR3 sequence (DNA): TGTGCCAGCAGCCAAGGGGCAGGGGGCACAGAGACCCAGTACTTC.

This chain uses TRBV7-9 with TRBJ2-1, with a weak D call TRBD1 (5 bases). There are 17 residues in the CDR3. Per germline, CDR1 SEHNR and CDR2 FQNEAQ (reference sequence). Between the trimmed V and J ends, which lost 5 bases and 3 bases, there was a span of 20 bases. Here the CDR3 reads CASSLVQGVSIYNEQFF. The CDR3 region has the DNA TGTGCCAGCAGCCTTGTTCAGGGTGTAAGTATCTACAATGAGCAGTTCTTC.

The CDR3 nucleotides are TGTGCCAGCAGTTTAGCGACAGGGGCCTCGAATTCTGAGCAGTTCTTC. Encoded protein: CASSLATGASNSEQFF. This chain uses TRBV28 with TRBJ2-1; TRBD1 aligns across 8 bases. With V trimmed by 2 bases and J by 9 bases, 12 bases remained unmatched. CDR1 is MDHEN and CDR2 is SYDVKM in the germline V gene. This CDR3 comprises 16 residues.

The CDR3 loop is CASSIATQGLTEAFF. CDR3 DNA sequence: TGTGCCAGTAGTATAGCCACACAGGGTCTCACTGAAGCTTTCTTT. This chain uses TRBV19 with TRBJ1-1; the D gene is possibly TRBD1 (6 bases). V lost 1 base, J lost 4 bases, and 13 bases lay in between. CDR1 and CDR2 (germline): LNHDA, SQIVND (reference sequence). The CDR3 extends over 15 amino acids.

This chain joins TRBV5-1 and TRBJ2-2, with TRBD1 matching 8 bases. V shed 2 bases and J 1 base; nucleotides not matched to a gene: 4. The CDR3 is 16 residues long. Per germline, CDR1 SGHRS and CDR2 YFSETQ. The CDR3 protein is CASSFVGTGNTGELFF. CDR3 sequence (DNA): TGCGCCAGCAGCTTCGTAGGGACAGGGAACACCGGGGAGCTGTTTTTT.

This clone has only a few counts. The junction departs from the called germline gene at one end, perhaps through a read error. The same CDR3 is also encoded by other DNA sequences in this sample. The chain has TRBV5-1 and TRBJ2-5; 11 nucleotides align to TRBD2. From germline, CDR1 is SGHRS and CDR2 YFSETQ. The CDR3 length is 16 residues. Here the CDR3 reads CASSLASGGFQETQYF. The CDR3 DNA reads TGCGCCAGCAGTTTGGCTAGCGGGGGGTTCCAAGAGACCCAGTACTTC.

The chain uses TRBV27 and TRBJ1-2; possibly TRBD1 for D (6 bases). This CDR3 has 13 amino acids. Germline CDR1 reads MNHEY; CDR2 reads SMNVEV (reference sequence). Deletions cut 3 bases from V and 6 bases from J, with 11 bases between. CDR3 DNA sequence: TGTGCCAGCAGTTTTAGGGCAGGGGATGGCTACACCTTC. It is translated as CASSFRAGDGYTF.

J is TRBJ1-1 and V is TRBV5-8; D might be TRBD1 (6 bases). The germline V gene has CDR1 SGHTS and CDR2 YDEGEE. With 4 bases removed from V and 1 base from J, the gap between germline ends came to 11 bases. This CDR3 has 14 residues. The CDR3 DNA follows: TGTGCCAGCAGCCAGCAGGGGACGAACACTGAAGCTTTCTTT. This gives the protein CASSQQGTNTEAFF.

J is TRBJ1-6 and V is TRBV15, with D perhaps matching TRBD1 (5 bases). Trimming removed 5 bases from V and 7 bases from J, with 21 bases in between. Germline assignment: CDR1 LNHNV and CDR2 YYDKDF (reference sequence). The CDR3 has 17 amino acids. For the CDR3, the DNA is TGTGCCACCAGCGAGACCCTCGACAGACCCCGCAATTCACCCCTCCACTTT. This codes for CATSETLDRPRNSPLHF.

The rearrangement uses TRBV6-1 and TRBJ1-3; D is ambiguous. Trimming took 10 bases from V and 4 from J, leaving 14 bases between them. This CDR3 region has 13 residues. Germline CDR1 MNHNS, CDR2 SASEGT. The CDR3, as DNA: TGTGCCACCTCCCTCGAGTCAGGAAACACCATATATTTT. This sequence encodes CATSLESGNTIYF.

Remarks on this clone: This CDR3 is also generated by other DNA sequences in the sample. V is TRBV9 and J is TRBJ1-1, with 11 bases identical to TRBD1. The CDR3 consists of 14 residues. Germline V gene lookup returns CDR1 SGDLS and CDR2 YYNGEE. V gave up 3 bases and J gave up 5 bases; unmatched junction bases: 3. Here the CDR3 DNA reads TGTGCCAGCAGCGCCGGGACAGGGGGTACTGAAGCTTTCTTT. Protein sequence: CASSAGTGGTEAFF.

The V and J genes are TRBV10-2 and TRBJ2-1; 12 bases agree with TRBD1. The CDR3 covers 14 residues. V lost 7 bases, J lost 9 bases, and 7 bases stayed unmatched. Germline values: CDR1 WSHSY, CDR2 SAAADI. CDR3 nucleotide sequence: TGCGCCAGCACCGGGGGACAGGGGGCCATTGAGCAGTTCTTC. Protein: CASTGGQGAIEQFF.

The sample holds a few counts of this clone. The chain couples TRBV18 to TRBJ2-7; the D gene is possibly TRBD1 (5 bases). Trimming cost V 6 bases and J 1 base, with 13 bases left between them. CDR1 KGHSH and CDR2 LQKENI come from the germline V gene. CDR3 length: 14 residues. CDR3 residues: CASSSGAQSYEQYV. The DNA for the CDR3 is TGTGCCAGCTCTAGTGGGGCGCAGTCCTACGAGCAGTACGTC.

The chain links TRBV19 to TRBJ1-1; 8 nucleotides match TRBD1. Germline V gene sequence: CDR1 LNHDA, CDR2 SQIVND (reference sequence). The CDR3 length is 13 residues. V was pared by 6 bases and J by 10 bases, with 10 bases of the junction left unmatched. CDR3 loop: CASRRQGPAGAFF. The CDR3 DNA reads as TGTGCCAGTAGAAGACAGGGGCCGGCGGGAGCTTTCTTT.

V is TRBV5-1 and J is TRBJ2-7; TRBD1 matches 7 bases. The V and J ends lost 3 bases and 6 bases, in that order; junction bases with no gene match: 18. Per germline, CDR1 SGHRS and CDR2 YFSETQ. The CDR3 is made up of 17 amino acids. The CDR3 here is CASSSTPVGTASSEQYF. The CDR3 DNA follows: TGCGCCAGCAGCTCGACGCCCGTGGGGACAGCTAGTTCCGAGCAGTACTTC.

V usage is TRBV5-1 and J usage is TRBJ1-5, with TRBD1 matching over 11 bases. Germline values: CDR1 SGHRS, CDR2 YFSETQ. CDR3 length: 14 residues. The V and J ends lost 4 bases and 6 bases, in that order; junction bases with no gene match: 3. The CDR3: CASSEGTGGQPQHF. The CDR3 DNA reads TGCGCCAGCAGCGAAGGGACAGGGGGTCAGCCCCAGCATTTT.

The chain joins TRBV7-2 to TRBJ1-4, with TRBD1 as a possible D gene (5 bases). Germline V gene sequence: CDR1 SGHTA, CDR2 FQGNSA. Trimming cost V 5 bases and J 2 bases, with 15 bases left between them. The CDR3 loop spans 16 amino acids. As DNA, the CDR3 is TGTGCCAGCAGCCAGAGCCAGGGCAAGACTAATGAAAAACTGTTTTTT. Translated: CASSQSQGKTNEKLFF.

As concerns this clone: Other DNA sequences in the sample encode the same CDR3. The CDR3 is CASSYDRGGNTIYF. CDR3 in DNA: TGTGCCAGCAGCTATGACAGGGGAGGAAACACCATATATTTT. This sequence joins TRBV11-2 and TRBJ1-3; 8 bases fit TRBD1. This CDR3 region has 14 residues. V shed 4 bases and J 4 bases; nucleotides not matched to a gene: 3. CDR1 and CDR2 (germline): SGHAT, FQNNGV.

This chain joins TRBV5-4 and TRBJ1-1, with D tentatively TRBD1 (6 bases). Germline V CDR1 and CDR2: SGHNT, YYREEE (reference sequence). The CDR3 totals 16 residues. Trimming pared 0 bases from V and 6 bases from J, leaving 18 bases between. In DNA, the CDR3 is TGTGCCAGCAGCTTGGGCAGACCAGGGGATCGGGCTGAAGCTTTCTTT. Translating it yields CASSLGRPGDRAEAFF.

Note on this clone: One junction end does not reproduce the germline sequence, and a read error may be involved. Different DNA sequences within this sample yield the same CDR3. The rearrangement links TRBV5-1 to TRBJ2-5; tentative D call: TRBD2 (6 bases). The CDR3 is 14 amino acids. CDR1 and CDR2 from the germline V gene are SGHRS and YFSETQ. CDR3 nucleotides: TGTGCCAGCAGCTTGGGTGGAGGGGTAGAGACCCAGTACTTC. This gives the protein CASSLGGGVETQYF.